The rows below give T cell receptor beta chains drawn from one sample of a study of blood T cell repertoires in COVID-19. Libraries were prepared by immunoSEQ multiplex PCR; TCRdb keeps only in-frame clonotypes and omits some of them. The table shows under 45,000 clones, with just under 85% occurring only once. Input material: peripheral blood. Every receptor here comes from a human donor in a cohort sampled during active COVID-19. CDR3s include the opening cysteine and the closing phenylalanine or tryptophan. Each record gives: J gene, D gene, clone size, V gene, CDR3 protein, CDR3 DNA. A D gene is named only where the DNA matches it firmly. Where a row states a size, it is once, few, many or the class of an expanded clone; other rows omit it.

j_gene: TRBJ1-6; d_gene: -; abundance: -; v_gene: TRBV5-1; CDR3aa: CASSLGGRENSPLHF; CDR3nt: TGCGCCAGCAGCCTGGGAGGCCGGGAGAATTCACCCCTCCACTTT
j_gene: TRBJ1-2; d_gene: -; abundance: -; v_gene: TRBV28; CDR3aa: CASSRRAGEGYTF; CDR3nt: TGTGCCAGCAGTCGCCGGGCGGGGGAAGGCTACACCTTC
j_gene: TRBJ2-7; d_gene: TRBD2; abundance: -; v_gene: TRBV2; CDR3aa: CASSTSGGSYEQYF; CDR3nt: TGTGCCAGCAGTACTAGCGGGGGGAGCTACGAGCAGTACTTC
j_gene: TRBJ2-1; d_gene: -; abundance: -; v_gene: TRBV9; CDR3aa: CASSVAIRRRYNEQFF; CDR3nt: TGTGCCAGCAGCGTAGCGATCCGGCGGAGGTACAATGAGCAGTTCTTC
j_gene: TRBJ1-5; d_gene: TRBD1; abundance: -; v_gene: TRBV7-9; CDR3aa: CASSSGTGGPNQPQHF; CDR3nt: TGTGCCAGCAGCTCCGGGACAGGGGGCCCCAATCAGCCCCAGCATTTT
j_gene: TRBJ2-2; d_gene: TRBD1; abundance: -; v_gene: TRBV4-2; CDR3aa: CASSQDLAGGPGELFF; CDR3nt: TGTGCCAGCAGCCAAGATTTGGCAGGGGGCCCCGGGGAGCTGTTTTTT
j_gene: TRBJ2-7; d_gene: -; abundance: -; v_gene: TRBV7-8; CDR3aa: CASRATVSSLEQYF; CDR3nt: TGTGCCAGCAGAGCAACAGTAAGCTCTCTCGAGCAGTACTTC
j_gene: TRBJ2-5; d_gene: TRBD2; abundance: -; v_gene: TRBV19; CDR3aa: CASSIGGSGGQETQYF; CDR3nt: TGTGCCAGTAGTATAGGGGGTAGCGGGGGTCAAGAGACCCAGTACTTC
j_gene: TRBJ1-4; d_gene: TRBD1; abundance: -; v_gene: TRBV4-3; CDR3aa: CASSRGQGARGEKLFF; CDR3nt: TGCGCCAGCAGCCGCGGACAGGGTGCTAGGGGTGAAAAACTGTTTTTT
j_gene: TRBJ2-7; d_gene: TRBD1; abundance: -; v_gene: TRBV5-1; CDR3aa: CASSLAQRTGTGAYEQYF; CDR3nt: TGCGCCAGCAGCTTGGCCCAACGGACCGGGACAGGGGCCTACGAGCAGTACTTC
j_gene: TRBJ2-2; d_gene: -; abundance: -; v_gene: TRBV27; CDR3aa: CASTNRVLTGELFF; CDR3nt: TGTGCCAGTACTAACAGGGTCCTGACCGGGGAGCTGTTTTTT
j_gene: TRBJ1-1; d_gene: -; abundance: -; v_gene: TRBV7-3; CDR3aa: CASSPSMGATEAFF; CDR3nt: TGTGCCAGCAGCCCCAGCATGGGGGCCACTGAAGCTTTCTTT
j_gene: TRBJ1-1; d_gene: -; abundance: once; v_gene: TRBV19; CDR3aa: CASSIGGTGGTEAFF; CDR3nt: TGTGCCAGTAGTATAGGGGGTACGGGGGGAACTGAAGCTTTCTTT
j_gene: TRBJ2-2; d_gene: -; abundance: once; v_gene: TRBV7-2; CDR3aa: CASSSHLAGELFF; CDR3nt: TGTGCCAGCAGCTCCCACTTAGCCGGGGAGCTGTTTTTT
j_gene: TRBJ1-1; d_gene: -; abundance: -; v_gene: TRBV27; CDR3aa: CASSPSRDNTEAFF; CDR3nt: TGTGCCAGCAGCCCATCCCGGGATAACACTGAAGCTTTCTTT
j_gene: TRBJ2-7; d_gene: -; abundance: once; v_gene: TRBV28; CDR3aa: CASSSLREQYF; CDR3nt: TGTGCCAGCAGCTCCCTCCGGGAGCAGTACTTC
j_gene: TRBJ2-7; d_gene: TRBD1; abundance: -; v_gene: TRBV5-1; CDR3aa: CASSLMPGQAYEQYF; CDR3nt: TGCGCCAGCAGCTTAATGCCGGGACAGGCCTACGAGCAGTACTTC
j_gene: TRBJ1-1; d_gene: -; abundance: once; v_gene: TRBV12-3/TRBV12-4; CDR3aa: CASSFGDTEAFF; CDR3nt: TGTGCCAGCAGTTTCGGGGATACTGAAGCTTTCTTT
j_gene: TRBJ1-1; d_gene: TRBD1; abundance: -; v_gene: TRBV7-8; CDR3aa: CASSLRTGALIRMNTEAFF; CDR3nt: TGTGCCAGCAGCTTAAGGACAGGCGCCCTAATCCGGATGAACACTGAAGCTTTCTTT
j_gene: TRBJ1-2; d_gene: TRBD1; abundance: -; v_gene: TRBV11-3; CDR3aa: CASIPSNHPWGQASF; CDR3nt: TGTGCCAGCATCCCGTCGAACCACCCGTGGGGACAGGCCTCCTTC
j_gene: TRBJ1-4; d_gene: -; abundance: -; v_gene: TRBV28; CDR3aa: CASSLATPGGEKLFF; CDR3nt: TGTGCCAGCAGTTTAGCGACACCTGGGGGCGAAAAACTGTTTTTT
j_gene: TRBJ1-4; d_gene: -; abundance: -; v_gene: TRBV19; CDR3aa: CASSIVGPAVLANEKLFF; CDR3nt: TGTGCCAGTAGTATAGTCGGGCCGGCAGTCCTAGCGAATGAAAAACTGTTTTTT
j_gene: TRBJ2-3; d_gene: -; abundance: -; v_gene: TRBV5-5; CDR3aa: CASSSVTSGTDTQYF; CDR3nt: TGTGCCAGCAGCTCCGTCACAAGTGGCACAGATACGCAGTATTTT
j_gene: TRBJ2-4; d_gene: -; abundance: -; v_gene: TRBV2; CDR3aa: CASKGRGGETKNIQYF; CDR3nt: TGTGCCAGCAAAGGGCGGGGAGGAGAAACCAAAAACATTCAGTACTTC
j_gene: TRBJ1-5; d_gene: -; abundance: -; v_gene: TRBV28; CDR3aa: CASSNLGVSNQPQHF; CDR3nt: TGTGCCAGCAGCAACTTAGGGGTTAGCAATCAGCCCCAGCATTTT
j_gene: TRBJ2-2; d_gene: -; abundance: few; v_gene: TRBV18; CDR3aa: CASSPSQNTGELFF; CDR3nt: TGTGCCAGCTCACCATCCCAGAACACCGGGGAGCTGTTTTTT
j_gene: TRBJ2-1; d_gene: TRBD2; abundance: -; v_gene: TRBV20-1; CDR3aa: CSAWGGAEQFF; CDR3nt: TGCAGTGCTTGGGGAGGGGCTGAGCAGTTCTTC
j_gene: TRBJ1-6; d_gene: -; abundance: -; v_gene: TRBV5-1; CDR3aa: CASSLGAERNSPLHF; CDR3nt: TGCGCCAGCAGCTTGGGAGCAGAGAGGAATTCACCCCTCCACTTT